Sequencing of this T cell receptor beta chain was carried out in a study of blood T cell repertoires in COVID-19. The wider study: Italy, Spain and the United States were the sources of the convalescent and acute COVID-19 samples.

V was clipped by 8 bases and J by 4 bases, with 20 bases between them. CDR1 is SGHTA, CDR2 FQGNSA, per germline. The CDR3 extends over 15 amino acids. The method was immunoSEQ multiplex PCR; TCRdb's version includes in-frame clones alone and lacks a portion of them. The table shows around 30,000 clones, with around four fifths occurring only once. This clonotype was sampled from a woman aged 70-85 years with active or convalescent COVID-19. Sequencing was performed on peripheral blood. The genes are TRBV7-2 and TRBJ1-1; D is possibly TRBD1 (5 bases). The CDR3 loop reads CASGSEEGLGTEAFF. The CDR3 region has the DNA TGTGCCAGCGGCTCGGAGGAGGGGTTGGGCACTGAAGCTTTCTTT.